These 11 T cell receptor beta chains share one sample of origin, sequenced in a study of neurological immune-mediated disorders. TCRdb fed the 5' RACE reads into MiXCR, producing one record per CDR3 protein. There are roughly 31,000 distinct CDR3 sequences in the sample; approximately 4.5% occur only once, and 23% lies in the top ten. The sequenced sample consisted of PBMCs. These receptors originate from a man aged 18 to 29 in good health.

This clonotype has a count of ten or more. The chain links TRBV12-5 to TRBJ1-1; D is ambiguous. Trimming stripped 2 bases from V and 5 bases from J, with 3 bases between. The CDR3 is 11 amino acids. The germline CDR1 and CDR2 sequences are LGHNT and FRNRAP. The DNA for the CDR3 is TGTGCTAGTGGTTTGCGTACTGAAGCTTTCTTT. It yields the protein CASGLRTEAFF.

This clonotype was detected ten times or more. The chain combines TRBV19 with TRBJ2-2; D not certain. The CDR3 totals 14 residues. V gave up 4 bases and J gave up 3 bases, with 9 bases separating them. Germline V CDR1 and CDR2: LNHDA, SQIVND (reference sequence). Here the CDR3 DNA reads TGTGCCAGTAGTACGATGCTATACACCGGGGAGCTGTTTTTT. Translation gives CASSTMLYTGELFF.

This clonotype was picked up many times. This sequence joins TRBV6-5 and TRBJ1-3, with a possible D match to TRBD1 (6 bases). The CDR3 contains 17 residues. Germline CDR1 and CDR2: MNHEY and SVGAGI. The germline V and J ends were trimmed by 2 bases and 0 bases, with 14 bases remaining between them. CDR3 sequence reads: CASSYLASGVSGNTIYF. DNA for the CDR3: TGTGCCAGCAGTTACCTAGCCTCAGGGGTCTCTGGAAACACCATATATTTT.

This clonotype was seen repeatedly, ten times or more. The chain's CDR3 is CASSVAGEGTEAFF. The DNA of the CDR3 is TGTGCCAGCAGCGTAGCGGGGGAAGGAACTGAAGCTTTCTTT. The chain couples TRBV7-3 to TRBJ1-1; TRBD1 might be the D (5 bases). Germline V gene lookup returns CDR1 SGHTA and CDR2 FQGTGA. The CDR3 loop spans 14 amino acids. Trimming cost V 5 bases and J 5 bases, with 15 bases left between them.

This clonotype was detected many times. This chain's CDR3 is CASILSRLNTEAFF. CDR3 in DNA: TGTGCCAGCATCCTTAGCCGCCTGAACACTGAAGCTTTCTTT. The V call is TRBV12-3 or TRBV12-4, the J call TRBJ1-1; D unclear. The V end lost 7 bases, the J end lost 0 bases, and 12 bases lay between the germline ends. The CDR3 extends over 14 amino acids.

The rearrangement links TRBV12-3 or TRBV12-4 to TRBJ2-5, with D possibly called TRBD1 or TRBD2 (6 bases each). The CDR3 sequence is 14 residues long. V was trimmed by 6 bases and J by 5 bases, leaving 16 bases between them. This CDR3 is CASRRRGGQETQYF. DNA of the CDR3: TGTGCCAGCAGGCGGCGGGGAGGACAGGAGACCCAGTACTTC.

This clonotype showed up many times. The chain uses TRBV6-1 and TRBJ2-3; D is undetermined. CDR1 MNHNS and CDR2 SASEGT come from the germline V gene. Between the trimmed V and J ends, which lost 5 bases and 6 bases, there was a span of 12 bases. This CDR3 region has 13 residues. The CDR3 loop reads CASSSEWADTQYF. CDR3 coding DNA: TGTGCCAGCAGTTCCGAGTGGGCGGATACGCAGTATTTT.

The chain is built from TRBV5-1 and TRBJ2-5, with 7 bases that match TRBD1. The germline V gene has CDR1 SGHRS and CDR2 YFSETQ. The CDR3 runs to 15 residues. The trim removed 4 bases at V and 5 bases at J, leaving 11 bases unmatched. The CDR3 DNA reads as TGCGCCAGCAGCGGTCCGGGACAGCCAGCGGAGACCCAGTACTTC. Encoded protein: CASSGPGQPAETQYF.

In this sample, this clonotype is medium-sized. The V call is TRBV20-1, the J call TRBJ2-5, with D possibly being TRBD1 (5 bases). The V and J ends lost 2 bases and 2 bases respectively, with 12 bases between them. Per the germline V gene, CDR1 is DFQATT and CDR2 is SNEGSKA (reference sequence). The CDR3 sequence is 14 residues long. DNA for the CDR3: TGCAGTGCTAGACCAAGACAGAGTCAAGAGACCCAGTACTTC. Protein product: CSARPRQSQETQYF.

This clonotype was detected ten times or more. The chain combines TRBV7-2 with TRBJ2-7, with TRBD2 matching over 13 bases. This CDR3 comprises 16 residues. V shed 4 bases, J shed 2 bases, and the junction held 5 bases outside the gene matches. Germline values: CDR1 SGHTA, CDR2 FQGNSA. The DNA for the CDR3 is TGTGCCAGCAGCTCTAGGACTAGCGGGGGTACCTACGAGCAGTACTTC. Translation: CASSSRTSGGTYEQYF.

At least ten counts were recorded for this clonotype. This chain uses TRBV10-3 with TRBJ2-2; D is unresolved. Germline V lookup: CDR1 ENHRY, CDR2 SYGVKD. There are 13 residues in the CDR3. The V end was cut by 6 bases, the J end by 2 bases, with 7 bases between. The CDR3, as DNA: TGTGCCATCAGAGGTGTTAACACCGGGGAGCTGTTTTTT. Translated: CAIRGVNTGELFF.